These 18 T cell receptor beta chains were sequenced from one sample in a study of blood T cell repertoires in COVID-19 (dated by TCRdb to 2018 to 2020). The library was made by the immunoSEQ multiplex PCR assay. The table comes from immuneACCESS by way of TCRdb, which keeps in-frame sequences with V and J called. Part of the clones is missing from these tables; in studies checked, under half for an unresolved V gene and the rest for unknown reasons. In all, the sample holds tens of thousands of clones, and 80% to 90% of those were seen once. Together, the top ten hold under 6% of the sample. Source material: peripheral blood. These receptors came from a human donor in a cohort sampled during active COVID-19.

The chain joins TRBV6-6 to TRBJ1-4; D unclear. The CDR3 sequence is 15 residues long. Trimming removed 7 bases at V and 3 bases at J, with 15 bases between. Per germline, CDR1 MNHNY and CDR2 SVGAGI (reference sequence). CDR3 DNA: TGTGCCAGCACTTCGACACCGCTGGCTAATGAAAAACTGTTTTTT. This sequence encodes CASTSTPLANEKLFF.

V gene TRBV6-2 or TRBV6-3 combines with J gene TRBJ1-4, with 7 nucleotides matching TRBD1. V lost 6 bases and J lost 7; bases outside the gene matches: 11. The germline V gene has CDR1 MNHEY and CDR2 SVGEGT. The CDR3 contains 15 residues. The CDR3 is CASSPGQAGTEKLFF. In nucleotides, the CDR3 is TGTGCCAGCAGCCCCGGACAGGCGGGGACTGAAAAACTGTTTTTT.

The genes are TRBV5-4 and TRBJ2-3; 11 bases match TRBD2. Trimming took 4 bases from V and 3 from J; bases not matched to a gene: 7. This CDR3 is built from 16 residues. The germline gives CDR1 SGHNT, CDR2 YYREEE (reference sequence). The CDR3 region has the DNA TGTGCCAGCAGCGAAGAGCTAGCGGGGGGTACAGATACGCAGTATTTT. This gives the protein CASSEELAGGTDTQYF.

The chain links TRBV5-4 to TRBJ1-1; TRBD1 is a possible D gene (6 bases). The ends were cut back, 2 bases at V and 6 bases at J, with 14 bases in the middle. The CDR3 loop spans 14 amino acids. The V gene's germline CDR1 is SGHNT and CDR2 YYREEE (reference sequence). Here the CDR3 DNA reads TGTGCCAGCAGCTTAGGAGGGGGGGTGCCTGAAGCTTTCTTT. This codes for CASSLGGGVPEAFF.

V usage is TRBV6-5 and J usage is TRBJ2-5; weak D call: TRBD1 (6 bases). Germline values: CDR1 MNHEY, CDR2 SVGAGI. V was trimmed by 7 bases and J by 3 bases, leaving 12 bases between them. The CDR3 is 13 amino acids. CDR3 nucleotide sequence: TGTGCCAGCACAGTCAGGGGAGAAGAGACCCAGTACTTC. This codes for CASTVRGEETQYF.

The table lists this clone with a few counts. The rearrangement uses TRBV19 and TRBJ2-7, with D possibly TRBD2 on 5 matching bases. The CDR3 is 13 amino acids. Germline V CDR1 and CDR2: LNHDA, SQIVND (reference sequence). V dropped 3 bases and J dropped 3 bases, with 9 bases sitting between them. CDR3 sequence (DNA): TGTGCCAGTAGTATGGAGAGGGACTACGAGCAGTACTTC. This sequence encodes CASSMERDYEQYF.

This clone was found once. This chain uses TRBV5-6 with TRBJ1-1; 7 bases match TRBD1. CDR1 SGHDT and CDR2 YYEEEE come from the germline V gene. J was trimmed by 0 bases and V by 4 bases; bases with no gene match: 3. This CDR3 has 14 residues. CDR3 in amino acids: CASSRQGLNTEAFF. The DNA of the CDR3 is TGTGCCAGCAGCCGACAGGGCCTGAACACTGAAGCTTTCTTT.

The chain's CDR3 is CASSELAGGRSYEQYF. CDR3 DNA sequence: TGTGCCAGCAGTGAGTTAGCGGGGGGCCGCTCCTACGAGCAGTACTTC. The chain uses TRBV6-1 and TRBJ2-7; 10 nucleotides agree with TRBD2. Germline-derived CDR1 and CDR2 are MNHNS and SASEGT. CDR3 length equals 16 residues. The V segment lost 3 bases and the J segment 0 bases; nucleotides outside the gene matches: 5.

This clone came up once. This chain links TRBV3-1 (or the pseudogene TRBV3-2) with TRBJ2-2, with 7 nucleotides matching TRBD1. Trimming cost V 3 bases and J 4 bases; bases outside gene matches: 11. The germline gives CDR1 LGHDT, CDR2 YNNKEL (reference sequence). The CDR3 sequence is 17 residues long. CDR3 protein: CASSQAGTVSSTGELFF. The CDR3 DNA reads as TGTGCCAGCAGCCAGGCCGGGACAGTCTCTTCCACCGGGGAGCTGTTTTTT.

The rearrangement links TRBV18 to TRBJ2-7; 8 nucleotides match TRBD1. The ends lost 6 bases at V and 7 bases at J; junction bases unmatched: 11. This CDR3 has 14 residues. CDR1 is KGHSH and CDR2 is LQKENI in the germline V gene. The CDR3 bases are TGTGCCAGCTCCCGGGGCCAGGGGGCGGGTGAGCAGTACTTC. Its translation is CASSRGQGAGEQYF.

The sample holds one count of this clone. This chain links TRBV7-2 with TRBJ1-1; D unresolved. The V gene lost 7 bases and the J gene lost 4 bases, with 13 bases spanning the gap. The CDR3 sequence is 13 residues long. Per germline, CDR1 SGHTA and CDR2 FQGNSA. DNA of the CDR3: TGTGCCAGCACTGCCGGGGTCGGCACTGAAGCTTTCTTT. Residues: CASTAGVGTEAFF.

The V gene is TRBV4-2, the J gene TRBJ1-1, with 7 bases that match TRBD1. The germline CDR1 and CDR2 sequences are LGHNA and YNFKEQ. The length of the CDR3 is 17 residues. The V and J ends lost 0 bases and 3 bases, in that order; junction bases with no gene match: 10. CDR3 sequence: CASSQDQGRGRHTEAFF. The CDR3 DNA reads TGTGCCAGCAGCCAAGACCAGGGAAGGGGGCGTCACACTGAAGCTTTCTTT.

This chain links TRBV5-6 with TRBJ1-1, with no clear D. This CDR3 contains 11 residues. The germline V gene has CDR1 SGHDT and CDR2 YYEEEE. Trimming removed 7 bases from V and 5 bases from J, with 9 bases in between. The CDR3 bases are TGTGCCAGCGTAACAGCAACTGAAGCTTTCTTT. Amino acids: CASVTATEAFF.

J is TRBJ2-7 and V is TRBV18, with D perhaps TRBD2 (5 bases). CDR1 KGHSH and CDR2 LQKENI come from the germline V gene. CDR3 length: 15 residues. V was cut by 3 bases and J by 5 bases, with 17 bases left in between. CDR3 nucleotides: TGTGCCAGCTCACCTGTTCTTGGGAGATTCGACGAGCAGTACTTC. Translation gives CASSPVLGRFDEQYF.

Points on this clone: The same CDR3 also results from other DNA sequences found in this sample. The chain combines TRBV30 with TRBJ1-1; possible D gene TRBD1, 6 bases. This CDR3 has 13 residues. The ends were cut back, 0 bases at V and 2 bases at J, with 7 bases in the middle. Germline V CDR1 and CDR2: GTSNPN, SVGIG (reference sequence). The DNA of the CDR3 is TGTGCCTGGAGTGTCAGGGGTAACACTGAAGCTTTCTTT. Translation: CAWSVRGNTEAFF.

The chain uses TRBV4-1 and TRBJ2-3; 12 bases map to TRBD1. CDR3 size: 16 residues. Germline V gene sequence: CDR1 MGHRA, CDR2 YSYEKL. V was pared by 3 bases and J by 4 bases, with 5 bases of the junction left unmatched. The CDR3 nucleotides are TGCGCCAGCAGCCAGACCGGGACAGGGGGCCCAGATACGCAGTATTTT. Its protein product is CASSQTGTGGPDTQYF.

The table lists this clone with a count of one. V and J are TRBV29-1 and TRBJ1-2, with 10 bases lining up with TRBD1. Germline V gene data show CDR1 as SQVTM and CDR2 as ANQGSEA. Unmatched junction bases numbered 11, after V lost 2 bases and J lost 8 bases. The CDR3 is 15 residues long. The CDR3 DNA reads TGCAGCGTTGAAAACCTGACAGGGGGCGCGAAGGGCTACACCTTC. Translation gives CSVENLTGGAKGYTF. The full variable domain, completed using reference TRBV29-1 and TRBJ1-2, is SAVISQKPSRDICQRGTSLTIQCQVDSQVTMMFWYRQQPGQSLTLIATANQGSEATYESGFVIDKFPISRPNLTFSTLTVSNMSPEDSSIYLCSVENLTGGAKGYTFGSGTRLTVV.

This chain uses TRBV11-2 with TRBJ2-1; possibly TRBD2 for D (6 bases). The CDR3 loop spans 15 amino acids. Trimming removed 5 bases from V and 10 bases from J, with 21 bases in between. Germline V gives CDR1 SGHAT, CDR2 FQNNGV. The CDR3 DNA reads as TGTGCCAGCAGCAGACCTCTGGGCGGGGCTTTGGAGCAGTTCTTC. It specifies CASSRPLGGALEQFF.